A selection of T cell receptor beta chains follows, all from one sample in a study of monozygotic twins with cystic fibrosis. Data came from immunoSEQ multiplex PCR; TCRdb stores just in-frame clones and leaves some out. Here the sample spans over 30,000 clones, roughly three fifths being singletons. The sample was blood. Receptor source: a girl between 5 and 17 years old with cystic fibrosis. The conserved cysteine and the conserved F or W are not part of the CDR3 here. Each record gives: V gene, D gene, clone size, CDR3 protein. D genes are given only for firm matches. Where a row states a size, it is once, few, many or the class of an expanded clone; other rows omit it.

>TRBV7-9|TRBD2|-
ASSILAGIHETQY
>TRBV27|-|few
ASSATPDRNQPQH
>TRBV7-2|-|-
ASTLTGISNQPQH
>TRBV6-1|-|-
ASSEVGGNYGYT
>TRBV29-1|-|-
SVQGNQPQH
>TRBV7-6|-|-
ASSGGGYEQF
>TRBV18|-|-
ASSVTGLYEQY
>TRBV18|TRBD1|few
ASSQDRVGYT
>TRBV4-2|TRBD2|-
ASSLAGAQLAGDRTDTQY
>TRBV19|TRBD1|few
ASSRKDRTNYGYT
>TRBV6-5|-|-
ASSYGDGRSTEAF
>TRBV19|TRBD2|-
ASMQAGGVLNEQF
>TRBV9|TRBD1|few
ASSVDRGSTEAF
>TRBV7-2|TRBD2|-
ASSFKREWVTDTQY
>TRBV19|-|-
ASGDIKAF
>TRBV9|-|-
ASSVGDYTEAF
>TRBV7-2|-|-
ASSPPGQPQH
>TRBV19|-|-
ASSIVPGMQPQH
>TRBV4-1|-|-
ASSQVAPGETQY
>TRBV27|-|-
ASSSGSQGEQF
>TRBV5-1|TRBD1|-
ASSLGTGAGANVLT
>TRBV5-5|-|-
ASSLLGGSNQPQH
>TRBV30|TRBD2|-
ACPRTSGGYNEQF
>TRBV4-1|-|-
ASSQDLGNKLTGELF
>TRBV4-2|-|-
ASSRDVGSYEQY
>TRBV15|TRBD1|-
ATTLGGFYNEQF
>TRBV13|TRBD2|-
ASSRTSGNADTQY
>TRBV29-1|-|-
SARTGTDIKGYT
>TRBV18|TRBD1|few
ASSPGQGNGFNTGELF
>TRBV7-2|-|-
ASSLFSSGTSTDTQY
>TRBV25-1|-|-
ASKTTQINNEQF
>TRBV29-1|TRBD2|-
SVRGIAGGPSPGF
>TRBV5-1|TRBD1|-
ASSAVQGAGYT
>TRBV5-8|-|-
ASSLVVTSSGNTIY
>TRBV4-3|TRBD2|-
ASSQTRASGSGNEQF
>TRBV10-2|TRBD2|-
ASGSLAGLYEQF
>TRBV29-1|-|-
SVVKLETNYGYT